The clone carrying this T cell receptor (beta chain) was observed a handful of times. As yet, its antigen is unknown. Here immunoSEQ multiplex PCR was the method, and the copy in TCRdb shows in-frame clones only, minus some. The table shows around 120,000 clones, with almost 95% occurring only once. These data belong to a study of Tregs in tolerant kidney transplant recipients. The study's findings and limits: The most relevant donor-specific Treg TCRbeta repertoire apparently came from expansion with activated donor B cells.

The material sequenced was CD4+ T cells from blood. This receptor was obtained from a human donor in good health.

Here the CDR3 DNA reads TGTGCCAGCAGGGGCCAGGACGACGGGGAGCTGTTTTTT. Translating gives CASRGQDDGELFF. This rearrangement joins TRBV6-5 to TRBJ2-2; D is unclear. V lost 6 bases and J lost 7, with 12 bases in between. The CDR3 has 13 residues. Germline lookup yields CDR1 MNHEY and CDR2 SVGAGI.